Sequencing of this T cell receptor (beta chain) was carried out in a study of blood T cell repertoires in COVID-19. Study details: The United States, Italy and Spain provided the acute and convalescent COVID-19 samples.

Assay: immunoSEQ multiplex PCR; the TCRdb copy retains only in-frame clones and omits some. Among about 88,000 clones listed, around nine tenths were seen once. The sequencing input was peripheral blood. The source is a man at least 80 years old with acute or convalescent COVID-19.

The CDR3 DNA reads as TGTGCCAGCATCCCCAGGGTAATGAACACTGAAGCTTTCTTT. This translates into CASIPRVMNTEAFF. The chain couples TRBV5-8 to TRBJ1-1, with D possibly being TRBD1 (5 bases). The ends were cut back, 6 bases at V and 0 bases at J, with 12 bases in the middle. Germline CDR1 SGHTS, CDR2 YDEGEE. The CDR3 is made up of 14 amino acids.